Included here is one T cell receptor beta chain sequence, with context. The antigen is not known. The sample originates from a study of cytomegalovirus exposure and HLA in healthy donors. Looking at the study overall: Counted in an early data release were 85 million or so unique TCRs from HLA-typed donors.

Both 60 Vbeta primers and 13 Jbeta primers went into the PCR. TCRdb's table, derived via immunoSEQ multiplex PCR, lists solely in-frame clones and lacks some. The repertoire includes almost 90,000 clones, 85% of them detected once, and 7.4% sits in the top ten. The CDR3 runs to 15 residues. Study-level points and caveats: Highly shared sequence variants in one cluster were likely a sequencing artifact. Rarity marked most TCR sequences, yet some public TCRs occurred in many donors.

The receptor was isolated from a man aged 40-50 years in good health and CMV-seropositive. V usage is TRBV21-1 and J usage is TRBJ2-1; the table names TRBD2, a call not compared with the DNA. TRBV21-1 is a recognized pseudogene. The sequencing input was PBMCs. The CDR3 DNA reads as TGTGCCAGCAGTCGGCTAGCGGCCCGCAAAGATGAGCAGTTCTTC. Translated, it gives CASSRLAARKDEQFF.